The following is a TCR beta chain sequence with its context. Its antigen remains unknown. This sample stems from a study of blood T cells in healthy people across ages. The V and J ends lost 2 bases and 7 bases respectively, with 15 bases between them. The CDR3 consists of 13 residues. Germline V gene lookup returns CDR1 DFQATT and CDR2 SNEGSKA (reference sequence). Primers used in a second PCR of roughly 6 to 11 cycles were a sample-barcoded 5' primer and a J-beta primer mix. In TCRdb, the 5' RACE reads were re-called with MiXCR into one record per CDR3 protein. The sample holds more than 700,000 distinct CDR3 sequences; about 48% are singletons and the top ten take approximately 41%. No fewer than 5.5 micrograms of total RNA were isolated from every sample. General study points: Underestimates were what the diversity estimates from one million T cells were considered to be.

This chain joins TRBV20-1 and TRBJ2-7; the D is unclear. Sequenced material: blood. The receptor comes from a man aged 80 or over in good health. The CDR3 reads CSARRQSYNEQYF. CDR3 bases: TGCAGTGCTAGACGTCAGAGCTACAATGAGCAGTACTTC.